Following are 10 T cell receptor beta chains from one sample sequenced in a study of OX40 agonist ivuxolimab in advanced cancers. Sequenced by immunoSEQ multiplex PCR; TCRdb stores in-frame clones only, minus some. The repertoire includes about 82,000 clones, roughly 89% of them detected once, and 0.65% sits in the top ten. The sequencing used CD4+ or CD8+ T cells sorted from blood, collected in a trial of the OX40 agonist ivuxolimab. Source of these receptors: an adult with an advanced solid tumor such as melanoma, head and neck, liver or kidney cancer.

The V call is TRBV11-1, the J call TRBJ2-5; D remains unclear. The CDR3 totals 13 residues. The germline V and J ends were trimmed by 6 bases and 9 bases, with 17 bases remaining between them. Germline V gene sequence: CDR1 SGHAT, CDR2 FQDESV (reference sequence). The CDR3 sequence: CASRTGQHWAQYF. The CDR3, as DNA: TGTGCCAGCAGGACCGGGCAGCATTGGGCCCAGTACTTC. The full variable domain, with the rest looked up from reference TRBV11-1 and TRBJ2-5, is EAEVAQSPRYKITEKSQAVAFWCDPISGHATLYWYRQILGQGPELLVQFQDESVVDDSQLPKDRFSAERLKGVDSTLKIQPAELGDSAMYLCASRTGQHWAQYFGPGTRLLVL.

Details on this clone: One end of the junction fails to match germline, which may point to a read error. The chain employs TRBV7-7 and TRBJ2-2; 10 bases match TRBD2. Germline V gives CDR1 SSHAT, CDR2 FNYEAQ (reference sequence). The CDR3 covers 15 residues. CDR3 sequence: CASSTSGADTGELFF. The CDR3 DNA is TGTGCTAGCAGCACTAGCGGGGCCGACACCGGGGAGCTGTTTTTT.

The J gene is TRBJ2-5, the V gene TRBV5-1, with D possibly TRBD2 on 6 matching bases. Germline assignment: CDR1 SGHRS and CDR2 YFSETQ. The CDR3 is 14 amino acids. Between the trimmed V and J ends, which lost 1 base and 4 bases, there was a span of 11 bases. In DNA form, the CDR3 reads TGCGCCAGCAGCTTGTTCTCTAGCGTAGAGACCCAGTACTTC. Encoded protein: CASSLFSSVETQYF.

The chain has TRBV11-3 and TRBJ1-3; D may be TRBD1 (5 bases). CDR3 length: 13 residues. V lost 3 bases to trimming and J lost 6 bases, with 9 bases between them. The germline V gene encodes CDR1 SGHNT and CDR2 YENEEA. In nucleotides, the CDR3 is TGTGCCAGCAGCTTGGGGCAGCTAAACACCATATATTTT. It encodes CASSLGQLNTIYF.

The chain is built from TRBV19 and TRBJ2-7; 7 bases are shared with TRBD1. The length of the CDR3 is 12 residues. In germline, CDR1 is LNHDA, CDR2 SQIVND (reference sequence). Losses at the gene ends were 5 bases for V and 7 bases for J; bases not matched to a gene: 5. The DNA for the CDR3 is TGTGCCAGTAGTCCAGGGGGTGGTGAGCAGTACTTC. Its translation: CASSPGGGEQYF.

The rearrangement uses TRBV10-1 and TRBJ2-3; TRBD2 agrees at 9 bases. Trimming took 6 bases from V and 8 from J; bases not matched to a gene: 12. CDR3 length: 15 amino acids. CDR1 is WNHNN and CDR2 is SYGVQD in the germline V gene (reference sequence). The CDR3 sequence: CASSPGGRALGTQYF. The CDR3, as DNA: TGCGCCAGCAGCCCCGGCGGGAGGGCCCTCGGTACGCAGTATTTT.

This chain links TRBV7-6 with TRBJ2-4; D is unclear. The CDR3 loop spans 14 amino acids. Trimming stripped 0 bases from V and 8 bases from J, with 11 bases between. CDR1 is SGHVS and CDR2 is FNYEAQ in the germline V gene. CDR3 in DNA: TGTGCCAGCAGCTTAGCGTCCTATCAGGACATTCAGTACTTC. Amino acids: CASSLASYQDIQYF.

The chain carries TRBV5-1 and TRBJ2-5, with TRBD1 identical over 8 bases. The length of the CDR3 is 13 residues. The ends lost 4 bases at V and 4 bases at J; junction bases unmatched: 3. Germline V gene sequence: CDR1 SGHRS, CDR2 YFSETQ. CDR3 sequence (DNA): TGCGCCAGCAGCCCGGACAGGGCAGAGACCCAGTACTTC. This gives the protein CASSPDRAETQYF.

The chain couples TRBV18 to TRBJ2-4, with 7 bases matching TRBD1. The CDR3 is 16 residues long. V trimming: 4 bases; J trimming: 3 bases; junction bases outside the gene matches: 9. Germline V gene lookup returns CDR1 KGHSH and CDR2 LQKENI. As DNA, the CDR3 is TGTGCCAGCTCACTATCTCCGACAGGGTTCAAAAACATTCAGTACTTC. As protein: CASSLSPTGFKNIQYF.

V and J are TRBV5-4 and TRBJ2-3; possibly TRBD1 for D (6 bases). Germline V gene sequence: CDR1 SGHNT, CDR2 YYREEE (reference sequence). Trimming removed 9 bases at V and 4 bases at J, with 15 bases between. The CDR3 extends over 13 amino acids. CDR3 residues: CATSVKGADTQYF. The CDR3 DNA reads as TGTGCCACCTCAGTAAAGGGGGCAGATACGCAGTATTTT. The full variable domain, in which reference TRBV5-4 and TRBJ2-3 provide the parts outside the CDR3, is ETGVTQSPTHLIKTRGQQVTLRCSSQSGHNTVSWYQQALGQGPQFIFQYYREEENGRGNFPPRFSGLQFPNYSSELNVNALELDDSALYLCATSVKGADTQYFGPGTRLTVL.